The 31 T cell receptor beta chains in this list originate from one sample, sequenced in a study of cytomegalovirus exposure and HLA in healthy donors. The PCR had 60 Vbeta and 13 Jbeta primers. The data were produced by immunoSEQ multiplex PCR, yet TCRdb's version contains in-frame clones alone and is incomplete. The sample yields 110,000 or so clones, about 80% seen once. Sample: PBMCs. The receptor set was obtained from a female donor in good health and CMV-seronegative.

V usage is TRBV2 and J usage is TRBJ2-4; TRBD2 matches at 7 bases. The CDR3 length is 15 residues. J gave up 0 bases and V 7 bases, and 6 bases lay outside the gene matches. Per germline, CDR1 SNHLY and CDR2 FYNNEI. In DNA, the CDR3 is TGTGCCAGCATTGGGGGGGGAATAGCCAAAAACATTCAGTACTTC. This codes for CASIGGGIAKNIQYF.

This clone was detected only once. The chain links TRBV27 to TRBJ2-3; D is unresolved. Germline CDR1 and CDR2: MNHEY and SMNVEV (reference sequence). Deletions cut 3 bases from V and 2 bases from J, with 9 bases between. The CDR3 is made up of 14 amino acids. CDR3 sequence reads: CASSFLSDTDTQYF. CDR3 bases: TGTGCCAGCAGTTTTCTCAGTGACACAGATACGCAGTATTTT.

This chain links TRBV7-8 with TRBJ2-3, with 16 nucleotides matching TRBD2. The CDR3 totals 18 residues. With V trimmed by 3 bases and J by 1 base, 4 bases remained unmatched. Germline CDR1 is SGHVS and CDR2 is FQNEAQ. The CDR3 DNA reads as TGTGCCAGCAGCTTGGGACTAGCGGGGGGGCGGGGCACAGATACGCAGTATTTT. Translation gives CASSLGLAGGRGTDTQYF.

The chain combines TRBV10-3 with TRBJ2-4; 7 bases line up with TRBD2. In germline, CDR1 is ENHRY, CDR2 SYGVKD. Trimming removed 8 bases from V and 0 bases from J; junction bases left unmatched: 7. CDR3 length: 15 residues. In DNA, the CDR3 is TGTGCCATCGGAGACCGGGGGGAAGCCAAAAACATTCAGTACTTC. Residues: CAIGDRGEAKNIQYF.

This sequence joins TRBV10-3 and TRBJ2-1; maybe TRBD1 (6 bases). V was pared by 10 bases and J by 8 bases, with 15 bases between. The CDR3 runs 12 residues. Germline lookup yields CDR1 ENHRY and CDR2 SYGVKD. CDR3 DNA sequence: TGTGCCACGGGGAGTGGGGGCGATGAGCAGTTCTTC. Its protein product is CATGSGGDEQFF.

The chain recombines TRBV6-5 with TRBJ1-2, with 9 positions matching TRBD1. Germline CDR1 is MNHEY and CDR2 is SVGAGI. The CDR3 consists of 14 residues. The V segment lost 6 bases and the J segment 0 bases; nucleotides outside the gene matches: 2. CDR3 region: CASRGQGANYGYTF. CDR3 DNA: TGTGCCAGCAGGGGACAGGGAGCTAACTATGGCTACACCTTC.

V gene TRBV9 combines with J gene TRBJ2-7, with TRBD1 matching over 7 bases. V gave up 0 bases and J gave up 4 bases; unmatched junction bases: 4. CDR1 and CDR2 (germline): SGDLS, YYNGEE. CDR3 length equals 14 residues. The CDR3 protein is CASSVESGGYEQYF. The CDR3 coding sequence is TGTGCCAGCAGCGTAGAATCAGGGGGTTACGAGCAGTACTTC.

The chain combines TRBV5-1 with TRBJ2-1, with 7 bases identical to TRBD2. Looked up from germline, CDR1 is SGHRS and CDR2 is YFSETQ. J gave up 3 bases and V 6 bases, and 15 bases lay outside the gene matches. The CDR3 extends over 17 amino acids. CDR3 coding DNA: TGCGCCAGCAAGGACCAAAAAACGGGGGGTAGCTACAATGAGCAGTTCTTC. Translating it yields CASKDQKTGGSYNEQFF.

This clone was counted once. This chain links TRBV7-9 with TRBJ1-3; D is perhaps TRBD1 (6 bases). V was clipped by 1 base and J by 4 bases, with 14 bases between them. Germline CDR1 reads SEHNR; CDR2 reads FQNEAQ (reference sequence). This CDR3 is built from 16 residues. The CDR3 spells CASSLVTGGAGNTIYF. The CDR3 coding sequence is TGTGCCAGCAGCTTAGTTACGGGGGGCGCAGGAAACACCATATATTTT.

The CDR3 is CASSLDLAGNTGELFF. DNA for the CDR3: TGCGCCAGCAGCTTAGATCTAGCGGGGAACACCGGGGAGCTGTTTTTT. The chain carries TRBV5-1 and TRBJ2-2, with TRBD2 matching over 8 bases. There are 16 residues in the CDR3. The V and J ends lost 2 bases and 1 base, in that order; junction bases with no gene match: 4. Germline values: CDR1 SGHRS, CDR2 YFSETQ.

CDR3 DNA: TGTGCCAGTAGTATCGAGGGACAGGGGTATTATGGCTACACCTTC. Translated: CASSIEGQGYYGYTF. The rearrangement links TRBV19 to TRBJ1-2; 10 bases are shared with TRBD1. After removal of 3 bases from V and 5 bases from J, the junction contained 6 bases not matched to a gene. CDR1 is LNHDA, CDR2 SQIVND, per germline (reference sequence). This CDR3 contains 15 residues.

The rearrangement uses TRBV9 and TRBJ2-1, with 12 nucleotides matching TRBD2. The CDR3 sequence is 17 residues long. The V gene end was trimmed by 0 bases and the J gene end by 6 bases; junction bases not matched to a gene: 7. Germline assignment: CDR1 SGDLS and CDR2 YYNGEE. CDR3 in amino acids: CASSVATLTSGGNEQFF. CDR3 DNA: TGTGCCAGCAGCGTAGCTACTCTGACTAGCGGGGGCAATGAGCAGTTCTTC.

The V call is TRBV21-1, the J call TRBJ2-7; the table names TRBD2, a call not compared with the DNA. TRBV21-1 is a recognized pseudogene. The CDR3 has 10 residues. The CDR3 protein is CASTLREQYF. The CDR3 DNA reads TGTGCCAGCACCCTCCGCGAGCAGTACTTC.

The chain links TRBV5-6 to TRBJ1-1; D remains ambiguous. The length of the CDR3 is 15 residues. The V and J ends lost 2 bases and 1 base respectively, with 12 bases between them. Germline lookup yields CDR1 SGHDT and CDR2 YYEEEE. This CDR3 reads CASSFYRAENTEAFF. The CDR3 DNA reads TGTGCCAGCAGCTTTTATCGTGCGGAGAACACTGAAGCTTTCTTT. Filled out from reference TRBV5-6 and TRBJ1-1, the complete variable domain reads DAGVTQSPTHLIKTRGQQVTLRCSPKSGHDTVSWYQQALGQGPQFIFQYYEEEERQRGNFPDRFSGHQFPNYSSELNVNALLLGDSALYLCASSFYRAENTEAFFGQGTRLTVV.

The CDR3 reads CAWSGGTAEAFF. The CDR3 DNA reads TGTGCCTGGAGTGGGGGGACTGCTGAAGCTTTCTTT. The gene calls are TRBV30 and TRBJ1-1, with D perhaps matching TRBD1 (5 bases). V gave up 1 base and J gave up 6 bases, with 9 bases separating them. Germline-derived CDR1 and CDR2 are GTSNPN and SVGIG (reference sequence). The CDR3 length is 12 residues.

This clone was detected once. The rearrangement links TRBV19 to TRBJ2-2; 11 bases are shared with TRBD2. This CDR3 is built from 16 residues. Germline assignment: CDR1 LNHDA and CDR2 SQIVND (reference sequence). J gave up 3 bases and V 2 bases, and 2 bases lay outside the gene matches. The CDR3 spells CASSITSGGDTGELFF. CDR3 coding DNA: TGTGCCAGTAGTATAACTAGCGGGGGAGACACCGGGGAGCTGTTTTTT.

The chain combines TRBV5-6 with TRBJ2-1; TRBD2 agrees at 8 bases. This CDR3 contains 15 residues. With 5 bases clipped from V and 4 bases from J, the junction kept 8 bases outside the gene matches. CDR1 is SGHDT and CDR2 is YYEEEE in the germline V gene. CDR3: CASSSRGVGYNEQFF. CDR3 DNA sequence: TGTGCCAGCAGTTCGCGGGGGGTAGGTTACAATGAGCAGTTCTTC.

The chain couples TRBV4-3 to TRBJ2-2, with 8 positions matching TRBD1. After removal of 0 bases from V and 2 bases from J, the junction contained 2 bases not matched to a gene. Germline CDR1 and CDR2: LGHNA and YSLEER. This CDR3 has 16 amino acids. The CDR3 bases are TGCGCCAGCAGCCAAGAGACAGGGGTCAACACCGGGGAGCTGTTTTTT. It is translated as CASSQETGVNTGELFF.

This clone was found a few times. The gene calls are TRBV7-2 and TRBJ2-7; 12 bases align to TRBD2. The CDR3 runs 17 residues. Germline loops: CDR1 SGHTA, CDR2 FQGNSA. Trimming removed 1 base from V and 4 bases from J; junction bases left unmatched: 8. The CDR3 sequence: CASSLDLAGGRRYEQYF. The CDR3 nucleotides are TGTGCCAGCAGCTTAGATCTAGCGGGGGGGCGCAGGTACGAGCAGTACTTC.

V gene TRBV6-5 combines with J gene TRBJ1-1; tentatively, D is TRBD1 (6 bases). Trimming shortened V by 6 bases and J by 8 bases, and 19 bases separated the two germline ends. Looked up from germline, CDR1 is MNHEY and CDR2 is SVGAGI. The CDR3 runs 14 residues. The CDR3 protein is CASRKLQGLTEAFF. The CDR3 coding sequence is TGTGCCAGCAGAAAACTACAGGGCCTAACAGAAGCTTTCTTT.

The chain uses TRBV11-2 and TRBJ1-6, with TRBD1 matching 7 bases. CDR3 length: 15 residues. V was pared by 5 bases and J by 7 bases, with 8 bases of the junction left unmatched. Per germline, CDR1 SGHAT and CDR2 FQNNGV. This CDR3 reads CASSVGTASNSPLHF. The CDR3 region has the DNA TGTGCCAGCAGCGTTGGGACAGCTTCCAATTCACCCCTCCACTTT. Complete variable domain (other parts from reference TRBV11-2 and TRBJ1-6): EAGVAQSPRYKIIEKRQSVAFWCNPISGHATLYWYQQILGQGPKLLIQFQNNGVVDDSQLPKDRFSAERLKGVDSTLKIQPAKLEDSAVYLCASSVGTASNSPLHFGNGTRLTVT.

CDR3 residues: CASSWGQGLYEQYF. The CDR3 DNA reads TGCGCCAGCAGCTGGGGACAGGGATTGTACGAGCAGTACTTC. The chain couples TRBV5-1 to TRBJ2-7, with TRBD1 identical over 9 bases. With V trimmed by 3 bases and J by 4 bases, 5 bases remained unmatched. Germline CDR1 is SGHRS and CDR2 is YFSETQ. CDR3 length: 14 residues.

CDR3 sequence reads: CASSDRGGLYGYTF. Here the CDR3 DNA reads TGTGCCAGTAGTGACAGGGGTGGGCTCTATGGCTACACCTTC. The genes are TRBV19 and TRBJ1-2, with TRBD1 matching over 8 bases. V was clipped by 5 bases and J by 4 bases; unmatched bases: 6. The germline V gene has CDR1 LNHDA and CDR2 SQIVND (reference sequence). The CDR3 is 14 amino acids.

This clone has only a few counts. The chain uses TRBV6-5 and TRBJ1-2; D gene ambiguous. The CDR3 spans 13 residues. Between the trimmed V and J ends, which lost 6 bases and 8 bases, there was a span of 16 bases. Germline CDR1 and CDR2: MNHEY and SVGAGI. The CDR3 region is CASSFTFGRGYTF. CDR3 in DNA: TGTGCCAGCAGCTTCACCTTCGGGAGAGGCTACACCTTC.

V is TRBV5-4 and J is TRBJ2-7; D might be TRBD1 (6 bases). V lost 3 bases and J 2 bases, leaving 15 bases between the germline ends. The germline V gene has CDR1 SGHNT and CDR2 YYREEE (reference sequence). The CDR3 has 15 amino acids. CDR3 DNA: TGTGCCAGCAGCTCCTCTGGGGGCGCCCCCTACGAGCAGTACTTC. This sequence encodes CASSSSGGAPYEQYF.

The table lists this clone with a count of one. V is TRBV29-1 and J is TRBJ2-6; a possible D gene is TRBD2 (6 bases). Trimming stripped 0 bases from V and 2 bases from J, with 17 bases between. CDR1 and CDR2 (germline): SQVTM, ANQGSEA. The CDR3 is made up of 18 amino acids. The CDR3 DNA sequence: TGCAGCGTTGAAGATAGGCCCCCCGGGAGACCTGGGGCCAACGTCCTGACTTTC. It is translated as CSVEDRPPGRPGANVLTF.

This clone came up once. The chain combines TRBV7-9 with TRBJ2-4; 7 nucleotides align to TRBD2. V was clipped by 5 bases and J by 0 bases; unmatched bases: 13. This CDR3 region has 18 residues. CDR1 SEHNR and CDR2 FQNEAQ come from the germline V gene (reference sequence). CDR3 loop: CASSEPRGEGLAKNIQYF. The CDR3 DNA follows: TGTGCCAGCAGCGAACCACGGGGGGAGGGGTTAGCCAAAAACATTCAGTACTTC.

This chain uses TRBV14 with TRBJ2-7; tentative D call: TRBD2 (7 bases). This CDR3 comprises 17 residues. Deletions cut 0 bases from V and 3 bases from J, with 18 bases between. Germline V gives CDR1 SGHDN, CDR2 FVKESK. CDR3: CASSQDRARGTNYEQYF. The CDR3 bases are TGTGCCAGCAGCCAAGATAGGGCAAGGGGGACTAACTACGAGCAGTACTTC. The full variable domain, its missing parts supplied by reference TRBV14 and TRBJ2-7, is EAGVTQFPSHSVIEKGQTVTLRCDPISGHDNLYWYRRVMGKEIKFLLHFVKESKQDESGMPNNRFLAERTGGTYSTLKVQPAELEDSGVYFCASSQDRARGTNYEQYFGPGTRLTVT.

The V and J genes are TRBV11-2 and TRBJ2-1; 10 bases line up with TRBD2. V lost 6 bases, J lost 5 bases, and 7 bases stayed unmatched. CDR1 is SGHAT and CDR2 is FQNNGV in the germline V gene. The CDR3 contains 15 residues. CDR3 loop: CASRQRGGLNNEQFF. CDR3 in DNA: TGTGCCAGCAGACAGCGGGGGGGCCTTAACAATGAGCAGTTCTTC.

About this clone itself: The junction departs from the called germline gene at one end, perhaps through a read error. The chain joins TRBV18 to TRBJ2-7; D perhaps matches TRBD2 (5 bases). The CDR3 consists of 16 residues. The germline CDR1 and CDR2 sequences are KGHSH and LQKENI. The CDR3 DNA reads TGTGCCAGCTCCCCACCCCTGGCGGGCAACCCCTACGAGCAGTACTTC. It encodes CASSPPLAGNPYEQYF.

Notes on this clone: Distinct nucleotide sequences in the sample also encode this CDR3. The chain recombines TRBV10-1 with TRBJ2-2; possibly TRBD1 for D (5 bases). Germline loops: CDR1 WNHNN, CDR2 SYGVQD (reference sequence). The ends were cut back, 5 bases at V and 1 base at J, with 8 bases in the middle. This CDR3 is 14 amino acids long. The CDR3 protein is CASSRTQNTGELFF. The CDR3 coding sequence is TGCGCCAGCAGTCGGACACAGAACACCGGGGAGCTGTTTTTT.